The entry below describes one TCR beta chain. Its antigen remains unidentified. The sample is drawn from a study of Ad26.COV2.S vaccination and SARS-CoV-2 variants. The repertoire was sequenced with immunoSEQ multiplex PCR; TCRdb's copy has only in-frame clones and lacks some. This table has about 480,000 clones, 70% to 90% appearing once. Treatment here: approximately 18 received Ad26.COV2.S at low or high dose, single or two shots; about five received placebo; per-sample allocation not given. The investigators took samples on day 63 after the first vaccine or placebo injection. Study findings and constraints: The authors reported substantial breadth in spike-specific CD8+ and CD4+ T cell responses after vaccination.

This TCR was sampled from a person aged 18 to 59 who received the Ad26.COV2.S COVID-19 vaccine or a placebo. The sequences come from peripheral blood, collected in a trial of Ad26.COV2.S vaccine versus placebo.

The DNA of the CDR3 is TGTGCCAGCAGCCCCCGAGTAGGGTCCTACAATGAGCAGTTCTTC. Residues: CASSPRVGSYNEQFF. This chain connects TRBV3-1 (or the pseudogene TRBV3-2) to TRBJ2-1; D unresolved. Trimming stripped 4 bases from V and 1 base from J, with 11 bases between. CDR1 and CDR2 (germline): LGHDT, YNNKEL (reference sequence). CDR3 length: 15 residues.